This is a list of T cell receptor beta chains from one sample in a study of blood T cell repertoires in COVID-19. Method: immunoSEQ multiplex PCR; TCRdb's copy keeps in-frame clones and lacks some. This table holds approximately 300,000 clones, roughly nine tenths found once. Sequenced: PBMCs or T cells enriched from blood (not recorded which). These receptors were obtained from a man in his fifties or sixties who had recovered from COVID-19. The CDR3 runs from the conserved cysteine through the conserved F or W. A D gene is named only where the DNA matches it firmly. Clone size is shown for a subset of rows, as once, few, many or a class of expanded clone.

cdr3_aa,cdr3_nt,v_call,d_call,j_call,clone_size
CASRPTGGRTEAFF,TGCGCCAGCAGACCGACAGGGGGCCGGACTGAAGCTTTCTTT,TRBV4-1,TRBD1,TRBJ1-1,.
CASSLQTGPDTQYF,TGCGCCAGCAGCCTACAGACAGGGCCGGATACGCAGTATTTT,TRBV4-1,TRBD1,TRBJ2-3,.
CASSEQINEKLFF,TGTGCCAGCAGTGAACAAATCAATGAAAAACTGTTTTTT,TRBV6-1,.,TRBJ1-4,few
CASSPGLAVQETQYF,TGCGCCAGCAGCCCGGGACTAGCGGTCCAAGAGACCCAGTACTTC,TRBV5-1,TRBD2,TRBJ2-5,.
CSVDSGWGEKLFF,TGCAGCGTTGATTCAGGGTGGGGTGAAAAACTGTTTTTT,TRBV29-1,.,TRBJ1-4,.
CASSLLGTSGIREQYF,TGTGCCAGCAGCTTGCTCGGGACTAGCGGGATCAGGGAGCAGTACTTC,TRBV5-6,TRBD2,TRBJ2-7,.
CASSQVGASGAYEQYF,TGTGCCAGCAGCCAAGTTGGGGCTAGCGGTGCCTACGAGCAGTACTTC,TRBV4-2,TRBD2,TRBJ2-7,.
CASSIRAGEQYF,TGTGCCAGTAGTATTCGGGCGGGAGAGCAGTACTTC,TRBV19,.,TRBJ2-7,.
CATSDPGRTGRNEQYF,TGTGCCACCAGTGACCCCGGAAGGACAGGGAGAAACGAGCAGTACTTC,TRBV24-1,TRBD1,TRBJ2-7,.
CASSTDTGETQYF,TGCGCCAGCAGCACTGACACAGGAGAGACCCAGTACTTC,TRBV5-1,.,TRBJ2-5,.